The sequence of this T cell receptor beta chain was determined in a study of blood T cell repertoires in COVID-19. Study at large: PBMCs, B-cell-depleted T cells, or T cells were the source of the cDNA or gDNA that made up the material.

Here immunoSEQ multiplex PCR was the method, and the copy in TCRdb shows in-frame clones only, minus some. The sample yields roughly 45,000 clones, about 92% seen once. Per germline, CDR1 KGHSH and CDR2 LQKENI. The CDR3 has 15 residues. The V end lost 4 bases, the J end lost 11 bases, and 21 bases lay between the germline ends. The clonotype was recovered from a man aged 65 to 85 with active COVID-19. The sequenced sample was peripheral blood. The chain uses TRBV18 and TRBJ1-5, with a tentative D call TRBD1 (6 bases). The CDR3 here is CASSLQGQGSTTQHF. Here the CDR3 DNA reads TGTGCCAGCTCACTACAGGGTCAGGGGAGTACGACCCAGCATTTT.